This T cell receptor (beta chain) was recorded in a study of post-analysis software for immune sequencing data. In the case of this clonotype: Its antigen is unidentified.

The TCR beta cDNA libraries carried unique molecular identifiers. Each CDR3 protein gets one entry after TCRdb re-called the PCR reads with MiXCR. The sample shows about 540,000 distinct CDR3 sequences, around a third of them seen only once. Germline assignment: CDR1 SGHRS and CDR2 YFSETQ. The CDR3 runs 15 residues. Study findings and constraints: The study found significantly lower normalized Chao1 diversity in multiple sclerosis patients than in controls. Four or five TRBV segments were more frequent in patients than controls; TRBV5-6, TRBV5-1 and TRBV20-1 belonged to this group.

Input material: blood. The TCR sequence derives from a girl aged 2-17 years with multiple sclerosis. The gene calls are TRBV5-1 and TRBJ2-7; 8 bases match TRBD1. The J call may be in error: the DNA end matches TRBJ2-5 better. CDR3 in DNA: TGCGCCAGCAGCTTGGATGGACAGGGAACGGAGACCCAGTACTTC. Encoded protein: CASSLDGQGTETQYF.